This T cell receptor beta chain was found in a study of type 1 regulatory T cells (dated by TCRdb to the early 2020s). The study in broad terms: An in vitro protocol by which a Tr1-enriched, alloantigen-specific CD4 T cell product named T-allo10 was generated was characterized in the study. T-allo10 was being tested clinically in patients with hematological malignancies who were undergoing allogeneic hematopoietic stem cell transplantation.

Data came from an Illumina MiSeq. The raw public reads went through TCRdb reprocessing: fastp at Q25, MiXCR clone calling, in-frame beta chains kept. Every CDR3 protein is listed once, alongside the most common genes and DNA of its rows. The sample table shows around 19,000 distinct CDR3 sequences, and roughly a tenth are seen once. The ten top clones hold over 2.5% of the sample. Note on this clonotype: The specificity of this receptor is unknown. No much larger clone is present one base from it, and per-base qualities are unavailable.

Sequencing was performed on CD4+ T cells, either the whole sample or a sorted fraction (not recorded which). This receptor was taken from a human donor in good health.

The CDR3 sequence is CATGKQGGRVTEAFF. The bases read TGTGCCACCGGGAAACAGGGGGGTAGAGTCACTGAAGCTTTCTTT. The rearrangement joined TRBV15 to TRBJ1-1, with 8 central nucleotides matching TRBD1. V ends up 8 bases short and J 4 bases short, with an unmatched junction base count of 12. The CDR3 has 15 amino acids, counting the end cysteine and phenylalanine. Here the CDR3 DNA is all that survives: 45 bases in frame from base 1. As encoded in the germline V gene (reference sequence), CDR1 is LNHNV while CDR2 is YYDKDF.